Each of the 21 T cell receptor beta chains below was sequenced from the same sample in a study of blood T cell repertoires in COVID-19. Sequencing used immunoSEQ multiplex PCR; TCRdb keeps in-frame clones, though not all of them. The sample lists about 36,000 clones, around 81% occurring once. The sequencing sample was made of peripheral blood. The receptors here all came from a man aged 45 to 65 with active COVID-19.

The rearrangement uses TRBV5-4 and TRBJ2-5; D gene unclear. Trimming shortened V by 1 base and J by 0 bases, and 4 bases separated the two germline ends. Germline V gives CDR1 SGHNT, CDR2 YYREEE (reference sequence). CDR3 length equals 13 residues. The CDR3 sequence is CASSLTHQETQYF. CDR3 coding DNA: TGTGCCAGCAGCTTGACTCACCAAGAGACCCAGTACTTC.

Only a few counts were recorded for this clone. The V call is TRBV5-6, the J call TRBJ1-2, with D unclear. The CDR3 has 14 amino acids. Trimming shortened V by 3 bases and J by 2 bases, and 11 bases separated the two germline ends. Germline V gene sequence: CDR1 SGHDT, CDR2 YYEEEE. CDR3 sequence reads: CASSYGLSNYGYTF. In DNA, the CDR3 is TGTGCCAGCAGCTACGGACTATCCAACTATGGCTACACCTTC.

The J gene is TRBJ2-2, the V gene TRBV10-3, with TRBD2 matching over 8 bases. Germline lookup yields CDR1 ENHRY and CDR2 SYGVKD. Trimming took 6 bases from V and 4 from J; bases not matched to a gene: 10. The CDR3 length is 16 residues. Written as DNA, the CDR3 is TGTGCCATCAGCCCATCCGTAGCGGGGACCACCGGGGAGCTGTTTTTT. Amino acid sequence: CAISPSVAGTTGELFF.

The rearrangement uses TRBV4-3 and TRBJ1-4; D unclear. The CDR3 extends over 15 amino acids. With 0 bases removed from V and 10 bases from J, the gap between germline ends came to 15 bases. Germline-derived CDR1 and CDR2 are LGHNA and YSLEER. The CDR3 sequence is CASSQDYSRTRKLFF. For the CDR3, the DNA is TGCGCCAGCAGCCAAGATTACTCCCGAACGAGAAAACTGTTTTTT.

This clone showed up just once. The CDR3 region is CAIRTGYEQYF. The CDR3 DNA follows: TGTGCCATCAGGACTGGTTACGAGCAGTACTTC. The chain links TRBV10-3 to TRBJ2-7; unclear D gene. The CDR3 spans 11 residues. V was pared by 6 bases and J by 4 bases, with 7 bases between. The germline V gene has CDR1 ENHRY and CDR2 SYGVKD.

The genes are TRBV6-6 and TRBJ2-7; TRBD1 matches at 8 bases. CDR1 and CDR2 (germline): MNHNY, SVGAGI (reference sequence). V trimming: 2 bases; J trimming: 6 bases; junction bases outside the gene matches: 3. The CDR3 has 13 amino acids. The CDR3 loop is CASSYGQGGEQYF. Written as DNA, the CDR3 is TGTGCCAGCAGTTACGGACAGGGTGGCGAGCAGTACTTC.

The chain uses TRBV27 and TRBJ1-1, with 8 bases fitting TRBD1. This CDR3 spans 14 amino acids. Trimming removed 4 bases from V and 6 bases from J; junction bases left unmatched: 7. Germline-derived CDR1 and CDR2 are MNHEY and SMNVEV (reference sequence). In nucleotides, the CDR3 is TGTGCCAGCAGTTCTACAGGGGGTTCGCCTGAAGCTTTCTTT. The encoded protein is CASSSTGGSPEAFF.

The chain employs TRBV28 and TRBJ1-2; TRBD1 matches 10 bases. The CDR3 sequence is 15 residues long. V lost 5 bases and J lost 8; bases outside the gene matches: 11. Germline lookup yields CDR1 MDHEN and CDR2 SYDVKM. Here the CDR3 reads CASSPATGGAGGYTF. The CDR3 DNA follows: TGTGCCAGCAGTCCCGCGACAGGGGGCGCGGGAGGCTACACCTTC.

V gene TRBV3-1 (or the pseudogene TRBV3-2) combines with J gene TRBJ2-7; 8 bases fit TRBD2. Per the germline V gene, CDR1 is LGHDT and CDR2 is YNNKEL (reference sequence). V lost 4 bases, J lost 0 bases, and 5 bases stayed unmatched. This CDR3 is 15 amino acids long. CDR3 in amino acids: CASSPLAGGSYEQYF. The CDR3 nucleotides read TGTGCCAGCAGCCCTCTTGCGGGGGGCTCCTACGAGCAGTACTTC.

The chain combines TRBV5-6 with TRBJ1-2; weak D call: TRBD1 (5 bases). The CDR3 extends over 13 amino acids. Trimming shortened V by 4 bases and J by 4 bases, and 11 bases separated the two germline ends. Germline CDR1 is SGHDT and CDR2 is YYEEEE. The chain's CDR3 is CASSADSVYGYTF. The CDR3 DNA is TGTGCCAGCAGCGCTGACAGCGTCTATGGCTACACCTTC.

The rearrangement uses TRBV6-5 and TRBJ1-2; possible D gene TRBD1, 6 bases. The germline V gene encodes CDR1 MNHEY and CDR2 SVGAGI. Trimming removed 2 bases from V and 6 bases from J, with 16 bases in between. The CDR3 is made up of 15 amino acids. The CDR3: CASSYGNPSGDGYTF. DNA of the CDR3: TGTGCCAGCAGTTACGGGAACCCCTCAGGGGATGGCTACACCTTC.

In this sample, this clone is medium-sized. This chain links TRBV19 with TRBJ2-7, with 7 bases lining up with TRBD1. Germline values: CDR1 LNHDA, CDR2 SQIVND (reference sequence). This CDR3 has 13 residues. V lost 5 bases, J lost 3 bases, and 4 bases stayed unmatched. CDR3 bases: TGTGCCAGTAGTCACGGGACAGTCTACGAGCAGTACTTC. The encoded protein is CASSHGTVYEQYF.

V and J are TRBV6-6 and TRBJ1-5, with D possibly matching TRBD1 (6 bases). Germline CDR1 MNHNY, CDR2 SVGAGI (reference sequence). CDR3 length equals 13 residues. V gave up 8 bases and J gave up 3 bases, with 11 bases separating them. CDR3 sequence reads: CASGRDINQPQHF. The CDR3 DNA follows: TGTGCCAGCGGCCGGGACATCAATCAGCCCCAGCATTTT.

V and J are TRBV5-4 and TRBJ2-3; 7 nucleotides line up with TRBD2. This CDR3 has 16 residues. Germline V lookup: CDR1 SGHNT, CDR2 YYREEE (reference sequence). The J segment lost 0 bases and the V segment lost 4 bases, leaving 8 bases of the junction unmatched. DNA of the CDR3: TGTGCCAGCAGCATTCGACTAGCTGCTAGCACAGATACGCAGTATTTT. Encoded protein: CASSIRLAASTDTQYF.

This chain links TRBV5-6 with TRBJ2-5; no definite D call. Trimming took 5 bases from V and 6 from J, leaving 14 bases between them. This CDR3 region has 13 residues. Germline CDR1 and CDR2: SGHDT and YYEEEE. The CDR3 is CASSLPSTKTQYF. The DNA of the CDR3 is TGTGCCAGCAGTCTGCCTAGTACGAAGACCCAGTACTTC.

V is TRBV19 and J is TRBJ2-3; weak D call: TRBD2 (5 bases). Deletions cut 5 bases from V and 4 bases from J, with 16 bases between. The CDR3 length is 15 residues. Per germline, CDR1 LNHDA and CDR2 SQIVND (reference sequence). The CDR3 region has the DNA TGTGCCAGTAGTCCGAGGGTTGGCAAGGCAGATACGCAGTATTTT. Translating it yields CASSPRVGKADTQYF.

The chain joins TRBV6-6 to TRBJ2-1; TRBD2 matches at 10 bases. The CDR3 has 15 amino acids. V was clipped by 5 bases and J by 10 bases; unmatched bases: 11. Per the germline V gene, CDR1 is MNHNY and CDR2 is SVGAGI (reference sequence). CDR3 residues: CASSRPSGGHREQFF. The CDR3 DNA sequence: TGTGCCAGCAGTCGGCCTAGCGGGGGCCACCGGGAGCAGTTCTTC.

A few counts support this clone. The J gene is TRBJ1-4, the V gene TRBV10-3, with D unclear. V was shortened by 3 bases and J by 1 base, with 6 bases between the two germline ends. The CDR3 covers 14 residues. CDR1 and CDR2 (germline): ENHRY, SYGVKD. In DNA form, the CDR3 reads TGTGCCATCAGTGACGGGATAACTAATGAAAAACTGTTTTTT. Protein sequence: CAISDGITNEKLFF.

This chain uses TRBV29-1 with TRBJ1-1; D possibly corresponds to TRBD1 (5 bases). Germline V gene lookup returns CDR1 SQVTM and CDR2 ANQGSEA. CDR3 length: 13 residues. Trimming shortened V by 4 bases and J by 11 bases, and 20 bases separated the two germline ends. The CDR3 DNA is TGCAGCGTTGGAAGACAGCCTCTAGAGAGGGCTTTCTTT. It codes for CSVGRQPLERAFF.

The genes are TRBV27 and TRBJ2-1; TRBD1 might be the D (6 bases). CDR1 and CDR2 (germline): MNHEY, SMNVEV (reference sequence). V was pared by 8 bases and J by 10 bases, with 21 bases between. This CDR3 has 14 amino acids. CDR3 residues: CASRKGQPLGEQFF. The CDR3, as DNA: TGTGCCAGCCGGAAGGGACAACCCCTCGGGGAGCAGTTCTTC.

This clone ranks as medium-sized (0.01 to 0.1%). The chain couples TRBV6-2 or TRBV6-3 to TRBJ1-1; maybe TRBD1 (5 bases). Germline V gives CDR1 MNHEY, CDR2 SVGEGT. The V and J ends lost 4 bases and 5 bases respectively, with 14 bases between them. The CDR3 is 14 amino acids. The CDR3 is CASSFTTPGTEAFF. CDR3 nucleotides: TGTGCCAGCAGTTTCACTACCCCAGGGACTGAAGCTTTCTTT.